These 9 T cell receptor beta chains were sequenced from one sample in a study of blood T cells in healthy people across ages. A second about 6 to 11 cycle PCR used barcoded and J-beta primers. A single record per CDR3 protein comes from TCRdb applying MiXCR to the 5' RACE reads. The sample includes about 1.4 million distinct CDR3 sequences, 59% of them seen just once. The material sequenced was blood. These receptors all stem from a young man in good health.

CDR3 protein: CASSYGQGLNTEAFF. DNA of the CDR3: TGCGCCAGCAGCTATGGACAGGGTCTGAACACTGAAGCTTTCTTT. The rearrangement uses TRBV5-1 and TRBJ1-1; 8 nucleotides align to TRBD1. This CDR3 region has 15 residues. The germline gives CDR1 SGHRS, CDR2 YFSETQ. With 3 bases clipped from V and 0 bases from J, the junction kept 4 bases outside the gene matches. The complete variable domain, with remaining parts taken from reference TRBV5-1 and TRBJ1-1, reads KAGVTQTPRYLIKTRGQQVTLSCSPISGHRSVSWYQQTPGQGLQFLFEYFSETQRNKGNFPGRFSGRQFSNSRSEMNVSTLELGDSALYLCASSYGQGLNTEAFFGQGTRLTVV.

The genes are TRBV20-1 and TRBJ2-7; TRBD2 matches at 7 bases. The CDR3 has 13 residues. Germline V gene lookup returns CDR1 DFQATT and CDR2 SNEGSKA (reference sequence). The junction had 5 bases not matched to a gene; V was cut back by 6 bases and J by 0 bases. The CDR3 nucleotides read TGCAGTGCCCCCGGGACTACCTCCTACGAGCAGTACTTC. It specifies CSAPGTTSYEQYF.

This chain links TRBV20-1 with TRBJ1-1, with D maybe TRBD1 (6 bases). The CDR3 has 15 amino acids. CDR1 and CDR2 from the germline V gene are DFQATT and SNEGSKA (reference sequence). The V end was cut by 4 bases, the J end by 2 bases, with 17 bases between. CDR3: CSAKDYRVPNTEAFF. CDR3 coding DNA: TGCAGTGCTAAAGATTACAGGGTTCCAAACACTGAAGCTTTCTTT.

The CDR3 sequence is CASSLQNPSRGTEAFF. DNA of the CDR3: TGTGCCAGCAGCCTACAAAACCCGTCTCGGGGGACTGAAGCTTTCTTT. This sequence joins TRBV14 and TRBJ1-1; D is possibly TRBD1 (5 bases). Germline V gene sequence: CDR1 SGHDN, CDR2 FVKESK. V lost 4 bases and J lost 5, with 20 bases in between. The CDR3 length is 16 residues.

This clonotype was seen at least ten times. The chain is built from TRBV20-1 and TRBJ2-5; no clear D gene. Trimming left V 3 bases short and J 2 bases short, with 13 bases between. The CDR3 sequence is 14 residues long. Germline V gene lookup returns CDR1 DFQATT and CDR2 SNEGSKA (reference sequence). The CDR3 DNA reads as TGCAGTGCTAGCCCCCCGTGGGGTCAAGAGACCCAGTACTTC. Protein: CSASPPWGQETQYF.

The CDR3 here is CAGTVTDTQYF. The CDR3 DNA follows: TGTGCCGGCACGGTCACAGATACGCAGTATTTT. The chain is built from TRBV28 and TRBJ2-3; D is unresolved. The length of the CDR3 is 11 residues. Germline V gene lookup returns CDR1 MDHEN and CDR2 SYDVKM. Trimming stripped 11 bases from V and 2 bases from J, with 8 bases between.

A few counts support this clonotype. The V and J genes are TRBV27 and TRBJ2-2; 7 nucleotides match TRBD1. The CDR3 has 15 residues. The V segment lost 3 bases and the J segment 4 bases; nucleotides outside the gene matches: 5. Germline CDR1 is MNHEY and CDR2 is SMNVEV (reference sequence). The CDR3 DNA sequence: TGTGCCAGCAGTTTCGACAGGGTCCCCACCGGGGAGCTGTTTTTT. It translates to CASSFDRVPTGELFF.

The rearrangement uses TRBV20-1 and TRBJ2-4, with D perhaps matching TRBD1 or TRBD2 (6 bases each). V gave up 3 bases and J gave up 13 bases, with 19 bases separating them. Per the germline V gene, CDR1 is DFQATT and CDR2 is SNEGSKA (reference sequence). The CDR3 has 13 residues. The DNA of the CDR3 is TGCAGTGCTAGCGGTACACCAAGGGGGGAGCAGTACTTC. This codes for CSASGTPRGEQYF.

The CDR3 protein is CSASPPGTQQYGSPLHF. CDR3 nucleotides: TGCAGTGCCAGCCCACCCGGTACACAGCAGTATGGATCACCCCTCCACTTT. J is TRBJ1-6 and V is TRBV20-1; unclear D gene. CDR1 and CDR2 from the germline V gene are DFQATT and SNEGSKA (reference sequence). The CDR3 spans 17 residues. Between the trimmed V and J ends, which lost 6 bases and 10 bases, there was a span of 28 bases.